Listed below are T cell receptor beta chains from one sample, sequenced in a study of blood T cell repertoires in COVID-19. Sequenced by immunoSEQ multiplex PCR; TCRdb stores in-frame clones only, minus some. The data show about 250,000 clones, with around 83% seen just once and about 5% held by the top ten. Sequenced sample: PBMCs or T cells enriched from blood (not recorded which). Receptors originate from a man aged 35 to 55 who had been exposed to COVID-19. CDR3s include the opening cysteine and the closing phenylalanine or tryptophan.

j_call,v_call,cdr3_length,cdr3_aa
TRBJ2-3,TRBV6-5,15,CASSSTSGDTDTQYF
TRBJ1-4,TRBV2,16,CASSVAGIGQNEKLFF
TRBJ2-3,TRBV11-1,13,CASSLAGSGTQYF
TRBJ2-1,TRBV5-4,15,CASSAEWTSGNEQFF
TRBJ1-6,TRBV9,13,CASSAAGSTPLHF
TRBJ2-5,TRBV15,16,CATSRLAGNKGETQYF
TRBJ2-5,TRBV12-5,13,CASGLSIQETQYF
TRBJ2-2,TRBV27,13,CASNPGDSSRLFF
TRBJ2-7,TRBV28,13,CASRGGRSYEQYF
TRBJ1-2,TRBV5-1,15,CASTRTGGDSYGYTF
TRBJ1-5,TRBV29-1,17,CSSRGRGDCLGNQPQHF
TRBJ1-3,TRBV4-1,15,CASSPRVVSGNTIYF
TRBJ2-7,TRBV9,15,CASSVEGTDKGEQYF
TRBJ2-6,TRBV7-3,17,CASSPAGTRSGANVLTF
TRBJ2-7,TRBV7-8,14,CASSFPGQGYEQYF
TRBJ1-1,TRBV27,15,CASHVSGGMNTEAFF
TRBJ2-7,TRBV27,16,CASSNPPGQALYEQYF
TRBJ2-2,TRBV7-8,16,CASSLLPSGSAGELFF
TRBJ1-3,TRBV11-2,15,CASSLGDTRRNTIYF
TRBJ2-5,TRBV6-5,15,CASSRTGGSGETQYF
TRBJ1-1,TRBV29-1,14,CSVEDRGQGVQAFF
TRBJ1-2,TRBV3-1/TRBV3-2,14,CASSQVGRSYGYTF
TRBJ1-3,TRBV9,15,CASSVSSPRGNTIYF
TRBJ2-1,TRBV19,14,CASSERLGRNEQFF
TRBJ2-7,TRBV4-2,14,CASGRTSGTYEQYF
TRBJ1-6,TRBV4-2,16,CASSQVPGAVNSPLHF
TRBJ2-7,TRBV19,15,CASSIDLDRIHEQYF
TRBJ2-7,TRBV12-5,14,CASGEFHDRGEQYF
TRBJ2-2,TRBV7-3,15,CASSLTGQNTGELFF
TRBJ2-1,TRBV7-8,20,CASSLPRSSGRDVMNNEQFF
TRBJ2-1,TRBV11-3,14,CASRPPGLGAEQFF
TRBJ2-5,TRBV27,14,CASSFAGRGETQYF
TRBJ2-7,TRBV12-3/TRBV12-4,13,CASSRSLRGGQYF
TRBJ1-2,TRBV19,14,CASSIDTGLGGYTF
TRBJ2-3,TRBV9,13,CASSSRGQDTQYF
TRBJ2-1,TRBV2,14,CASIVGTGPNEQFF
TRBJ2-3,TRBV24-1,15,CATSDSGLAGDTQYF
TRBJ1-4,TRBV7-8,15,CASSFGQSGEGKLFF
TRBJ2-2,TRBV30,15,CAWSSGTGNTGELFF
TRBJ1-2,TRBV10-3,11,CAGEGSYGYTF
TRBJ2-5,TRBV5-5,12,CASSFLSETQYF
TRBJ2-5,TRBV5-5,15,CASSLTRQAQETQYF
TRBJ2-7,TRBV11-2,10,CASSFNEQYF
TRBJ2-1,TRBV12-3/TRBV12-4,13,CASYPGDYNEQFF
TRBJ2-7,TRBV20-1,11,CSARGQYEQYF
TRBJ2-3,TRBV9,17,CASSVAPTGSGTDTQYF
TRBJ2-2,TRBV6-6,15,CASSSTGLDTGELFF
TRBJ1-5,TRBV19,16,CASSQGTGGVNQPQHF
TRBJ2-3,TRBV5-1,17,CASSLFGGGTSSDTQYF
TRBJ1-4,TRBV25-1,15,CASSEWVREDEKLFF
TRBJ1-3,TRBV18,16,CASSLRIGSSGNTIYF
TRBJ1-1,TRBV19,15,CASIPLDRPYTEAFF
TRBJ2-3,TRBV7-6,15,CASSLAGSQGARQYF
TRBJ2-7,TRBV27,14,CASSLFQGAYEQYF
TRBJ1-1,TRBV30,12,CAWREGVTEAFF
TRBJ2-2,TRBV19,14,CAAVGQGMTGELFF
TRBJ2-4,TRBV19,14,CASSRSGKENIQYF
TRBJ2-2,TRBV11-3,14,CASSTGLAGGELFF
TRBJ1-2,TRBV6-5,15,CASSLGDRAIGGYTF
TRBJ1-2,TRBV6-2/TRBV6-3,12,CASSEGAYGYTF